This entry lists 5 T cell receptor beta chains sequenced from one sample in a study of shared clonotypes between healthy human individuals. Naivety among CD8 cells was defined by CD45RO negativity and positive CCR7 selection, thereby excluding terminally differentiated effector memory CD45RA+ cells. TCRdb keeps only in-frame clones here, not all; method: immunoSEQ multiplex PCR. The table includes about 2.1 million clones, about 93% detected once. Material: naive CD8+ T cells from PBMCs. The receptors originated from a man aged 18 to 30 in good health. Some clones in this sample may be carry-over from other donors' samples.

Concerning this clone: Other nucleotide sequences from this sample produce the same CDR3. CDR3: CAWSVGAGSYEQYF. DNA for the CDR3: TGTGCCTGGAGTGTAGGGGCAGGGTCCTACGAGCAGTACTTC. The chain links TRBV30 to TRBJ2-7; possibly TRBD1 for D (5 bases). The CDR3 spans 14 residues. CDR1 and CDR2 from the germline V gene are GTSNPN and SVGIG (reference sequence). Trimming stripped 0 bases from V and 1 base from J, with 10 bases between.

The rearrangement joins TRBV7-9 to TRBJ2-5; D is perhaps TRBD1 (5 bases). Between the trimmed V and J ends, which lost 5 bases and 1 base, there was a span of 8 bases. In germline, CDR1 is SEHNR, CDR2 FQNEAQ (reference sequence). There are 13 residues in the CDR3. CDR3 sequence reads: CASSNGAQETQYF. CDR3 nucleotides: TGTGCCAGCAGCAATGGGGCCCAAGAGACCCAGTACTTC. The variable domain in full, with the rest retrieved from reference TRBV7-9 and TRBJ2-5, is DTGVSQNPRHKITKRGQNVTFRCDPISEHNRLYWYRQTLGQGPEFLTYFQNEAQLEKSRLLSDRFSAERPKGSFSTLEIQRTEQGDSAMYLCASSNGAQETQYFGPGTRLLVL.

To note about this clone: The same CDR3 can be traced to other DNA sequences in this sample. This rearrangement joins TRBV28 to TRBJ2-7; 8 positions agree with TRBD1. The CDR3 has 15 amino acids. Germline V gene sequence: CDR1 MDHEN, CDR2 SYDVKM. J gave up 2 bases and V 4 bases, and 7 bases lay outside the gene matches. The CDR3 protein is CASSSLGTGAYEQYF. The CDR3 DNA sequence: TGTGCCAGCAGTTCCCTAGGGACAGGAGCCTACGAGCAGTACTTC.

This chain uses TRBV27 with TRBJ2-2; D is perhaps TRBD1 (6 bases). Per the germline V gene, CDR1 is MNHEY and CDR2 is SMNVEV (reference sequence). Between the trimmed V and J ends, which lost 8 bases and 4 bases, there was a span of 14 bases. The CDR3 length is 14 residues. CDR3 protein: CASRNRAGTGELFF. In DNA, the CDR3 is TGTGCCAGCCGCAACAGGGCGGGCACCGGGGAGCTGTTTTTT.

This chain connects TRBV27 to TRBJ1-1, with D hard to call. Trimming pared 3 bases from V and 0 bases from J, leaving 11 bases between. The germline V gene has CDR1 MNHEY and CDR2 SMNVEV (reference sequence). There are 15 residues in the CDR3. CDR3 bases: TGTGCCAGCAGTTTGTCAATCCGTATGAACACTGAAGCTTTCTTT. Translating it yields CASSLSIRMNTEAFF.